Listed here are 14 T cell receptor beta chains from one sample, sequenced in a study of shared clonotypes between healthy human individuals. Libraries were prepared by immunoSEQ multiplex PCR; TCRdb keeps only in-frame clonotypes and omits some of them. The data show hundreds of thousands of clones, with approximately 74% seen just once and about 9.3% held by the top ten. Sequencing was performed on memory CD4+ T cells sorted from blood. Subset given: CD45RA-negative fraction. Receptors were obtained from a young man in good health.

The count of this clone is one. CDR3 sequence: CASSPQPGGEGYTF. The CDR3 DNA is TGTGCCAGCTCACCTCAACCAGGGGGCGAAGGCTACACCTTC. The J gene is TRBJ1-2, the V gene TRBV18; 8 nucleotides agree with TRBD1. J gave up 8 bases and V 3 bases, and 8 bases lay outside the gene matches. This CDR3 contains 14 residues. Germline CDR1 and CDR2: KGHSH and LQKENI. The entire variable domain, with the rest obtained from reference TRBV18 and TRBJ1-2, is as follows: NAGVMQNPRHLVRRRGQEARLRCSPMKGHSHVYWYRQLPEEGLKFMVYLQKENIIDESGMPKERFSAEFPKEGPSILRIQQVVRGDSAAYFCASSPQPGGEGYTFGSGTRLTVV.

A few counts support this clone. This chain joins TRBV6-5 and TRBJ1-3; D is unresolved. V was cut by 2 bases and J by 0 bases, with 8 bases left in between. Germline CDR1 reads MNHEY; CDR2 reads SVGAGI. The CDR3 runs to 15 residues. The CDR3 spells CASSYTVLSGNTIYF. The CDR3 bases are TGTGCCAGCAGTTACACCGTCCTCTCTGGAAACACCATATATTTT.

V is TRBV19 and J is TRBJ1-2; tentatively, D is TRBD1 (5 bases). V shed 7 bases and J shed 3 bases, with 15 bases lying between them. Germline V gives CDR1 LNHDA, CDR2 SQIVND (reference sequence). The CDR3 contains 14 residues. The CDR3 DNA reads TGTGCCAGTATTGGGGCCAGAAATGACTATGGCTACACCTTC. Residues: CASIGARNDYGYTF.

The CDR3 coding sequence is TGTGCCAGCAGCTCCTATGGCCTTCGACAGAAAAACATTCAGTACTTC. Translation: CASSSYGLRQKNIQYF. The chain uses TRBV5-5 and TRBJ2-4; weak D call: TRBD1 (5 bases). Trimming took off 3 bases at V and 4 bases at J, with 17 bases between the two ends. This CDR3 spans 16 amino acids. Germline values: CDR1 SGHKS, CDR2 YYEKEE (reference sequence).

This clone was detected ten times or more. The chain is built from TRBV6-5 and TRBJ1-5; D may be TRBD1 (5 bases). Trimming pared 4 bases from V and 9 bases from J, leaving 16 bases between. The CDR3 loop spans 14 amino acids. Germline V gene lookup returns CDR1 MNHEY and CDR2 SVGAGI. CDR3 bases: TGTGCCAGCAGTTCGCACAGGCCAGGAGGGCCCCAGCATTTT. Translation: CASSSHRPGGPQHF.

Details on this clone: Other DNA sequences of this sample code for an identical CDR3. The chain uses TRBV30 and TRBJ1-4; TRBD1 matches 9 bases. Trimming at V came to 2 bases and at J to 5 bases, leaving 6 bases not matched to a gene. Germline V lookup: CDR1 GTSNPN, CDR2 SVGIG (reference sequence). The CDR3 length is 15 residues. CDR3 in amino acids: CAWSMDRGENEKLFF. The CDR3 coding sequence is TGTGCCTGGAGTATGGACAGGGGAGAGAATGAAAAACTGTTTTTT.

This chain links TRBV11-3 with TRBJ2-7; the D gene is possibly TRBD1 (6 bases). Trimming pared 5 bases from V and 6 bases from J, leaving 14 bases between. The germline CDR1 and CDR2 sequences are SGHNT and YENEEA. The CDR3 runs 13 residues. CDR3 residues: CASSTYTGSEQYF. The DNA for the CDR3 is TGTGCCAGCAGCACTTATACAGGGTCCGAGCAGTACTTC.

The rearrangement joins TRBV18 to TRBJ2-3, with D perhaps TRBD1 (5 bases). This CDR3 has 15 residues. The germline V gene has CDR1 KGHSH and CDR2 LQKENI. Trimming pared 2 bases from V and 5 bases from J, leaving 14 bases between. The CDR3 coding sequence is TGTGCCAGCTCACCAATCCAGGGTCAGGGAGATACGCAGTATTTT. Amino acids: CASSPIQGQGDTQYF.

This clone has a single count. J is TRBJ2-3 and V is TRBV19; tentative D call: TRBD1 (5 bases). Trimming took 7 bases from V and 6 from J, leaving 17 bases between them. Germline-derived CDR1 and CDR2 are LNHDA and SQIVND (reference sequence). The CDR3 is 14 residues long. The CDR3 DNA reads TGTGCCAGTACCCCTGGGGCCGATGGGGATACGCAGTATTTT. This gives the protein CASTPGADGDTQYF.

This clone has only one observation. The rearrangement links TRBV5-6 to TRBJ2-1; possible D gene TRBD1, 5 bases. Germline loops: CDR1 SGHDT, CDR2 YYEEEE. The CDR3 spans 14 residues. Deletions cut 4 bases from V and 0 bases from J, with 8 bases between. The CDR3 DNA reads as TGTGCCAGCAGCCCTAGGGGCTCCTACAATGAGCAGTTCTTC. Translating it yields CASSPRGSYNEQFF.

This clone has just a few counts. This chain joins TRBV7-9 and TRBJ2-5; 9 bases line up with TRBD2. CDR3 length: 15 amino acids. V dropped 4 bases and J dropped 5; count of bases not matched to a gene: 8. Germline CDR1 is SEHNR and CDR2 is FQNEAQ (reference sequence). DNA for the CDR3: TGTGCCAGCAGCTCCCGGGTTAGCGGGAGTGAGACCCAGTACTTC. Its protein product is CASSSRVSGSETQYF.

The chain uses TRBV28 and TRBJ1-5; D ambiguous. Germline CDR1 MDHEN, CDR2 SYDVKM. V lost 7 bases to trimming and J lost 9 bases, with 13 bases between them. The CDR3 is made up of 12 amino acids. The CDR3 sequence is CASTTLTVPQHF. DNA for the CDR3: TGTGCCAGCACCACCCTAACTGTGCCCCAGCATTTT.

The CDR3 sequence is CAISEGGLVSYGYTF. For the CDR3, the DNA is TGTGCCATCAGTGAGGGGGGGTTGGTGAGCTATGGCTACACCTTC. The chain joins TRBV10-3 to TRBJ1-2, with D maybe TRBD1 (5 bases). Trimming removed 2 bases from V and 4 bases from J, with 14 bases in between. The CDR3 loop spans 15 amino acids. Germline V gene data show CDR1 as ENHRY and CDR2 as SYGVKD.

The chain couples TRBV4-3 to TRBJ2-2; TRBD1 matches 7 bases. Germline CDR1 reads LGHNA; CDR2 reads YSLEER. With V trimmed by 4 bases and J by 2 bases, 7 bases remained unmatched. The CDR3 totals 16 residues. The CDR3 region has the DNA TGCGCCAGCAGCCTCCAGCAGGGGGTAAACACCGGGGAGCTGTTTTTT. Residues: CASSLQQGVNTGELFF.